Below are 13 T cell receptor beta chains sequenced from a single sample in a study of monozygotic twins with inflammatory bowel disease. Following a re-call of the 5' RACE reads, TCRdb has one entry per CDR3 protein and lacks DNA. The sample totals more than 300,000 distinct CDR3 sequences. The sequenced material came from blood. The receptors come from a human donor with ulcerative colitis or Crohn's disease, or a healthy co-twin of an affected twin (not recorded which).

This chain links TRBV5-1 with TRBJ2-2; TCRdb reports TRBD2, a call that lacks DNA to check it against. The CDR3 consists of 16 residues. CDR1 and CDR2 (germline): SGHRS, YFSETQ. The CDR3: CASSLETGLLAGELFF.

The chain joins TRBV20-1 to TRBJ1-2. Germline values: CDR1 DFQATT, CDR2 SNEGSKA (reference sequence). The CDR3 runs 13 residues. The CDR3 region is CSAREGADYGYTF.

The chain's CDR3 is CASSLMGNNEKLFF. The chain links TRBV7-8 to TRBJ1-4. Germline assignment: CDR1 SGHVS and CDR2 FQNEAQ. CDR3 size: 14 residues.

The V gene is TRBV29-1, the J gene TRBJ2-7; lacking DNA, the TRBD1 call made by TCRdb goes unchecked. The CDR3 is 13 residues long. Germline V gene data show CDR1 as SQVTM and CDR2 as ANQGSEA. CDR3 amino acids: CIPIRDRVYEQYF.

The CDR3 loop reads CASSQDRTSGSYEQYF. The chain couples TRBV4-3 to TRBJ2-7; the TRBD2 assignment by TCRdb is unverifiable without DNA. CDR1 and CDR2 from the germline V gene are LGHNA and YSLEER. The CDR3 has 16 residues.

The rearrangement uses TRBV6-2 or TRBV6-3 and TRBJ1-4; TCRdb's D gene call, TRBD1, goes unchecked for lack of DNA. Germline V gene data show CDR1 as MNHEY and CDR2 as SVGEGT. The CDR3 runs 13 residues. The chain's CDR3 is CASRDEGVEKLFF.

The V and J genes are TRBV5-1 and TRBJ1-4. The CDR3 is made up of 13 amino acids. Per the germline V gene, CDR1 is SGHRS and CDR2 is YFSETQ. This chain's CDR3 is CASSLGQTEKLFF.

The chain links TRBV29-1 to TRBJ2-7; TCRdb selects TRBD1, and the lack of DNA leaves this call unchecked. The CDR3 runs 13 residues. Germline lookup yields CDR1 SQVTM and CDR2 ANQGSEA. CDR3 in amino acids: CSGQGGMSYEQYF.

J is TRBJ1-6 and V is TRBV7-8. Germline V lookup: CDR1 SGHVS, CDR2 FQNEAQ. The CDR3 consists of 15 residues. The CDR3 sequence: CASSLGIDYNSPLHF.

The CDR3 spells CSATTSGIAYEQYF. This sequence joins TRBV29-1 and TRBJ2-7; TCRdb's assignment of TRBD2 cannot be checked, as there is no DNA. Germline V gene lookup returns CDR1 SQVTM and CDR2 ANQGSEA. This CDR3 comprises 14 residues.

The rearrangement links TRBV4-3 to TRBJ2-4; as DNA is missing, the TRBD2 call by TCRdb cannot be tested. CDR3 length equals 20 residues. The V gene's germline CDR1 is LGHNA and CDR2 YSLEER. The CDR3: CASSPELAGGSDLAKNIQYF.

This rearrangement joins TRBV2 to TRBJ2-7. The CDR3 length is 11 residues. Germline CDR1 and CDR2: SNHLY and FYNNEI. CDR3 region: CASSAHYEQYF.

V and J are TRBV7-2 and TRBJ1-5. This CDR3 is built from 16 residues. The V gene's germline CDR1 is SGHTA and CDR2 FQGNSA. CDR3 in amino acids: CASSTVGLYSNQPQHF.